A selection of T cell receptor beta chains follows, all from one sample in a study of blood T cells in healthy people across ages. TCRdb re-analysed the 5' RACE reads in MiXCR, keeping a single row per CDR3 protein. The repertoire holds about 1.4 million distinct CDR3 sequences, with around 59% as singletons. Sequenced: blood. Receptors originate from a man between 18 and 29 years old in good health. The CDR3 runs from the conserved cysteine through the conserved F or W. The D gene is left open where the match is weak. Expanded clones are given a class, and other clones once, few, many or no size at all.

D gene: .
V gene: TRBV6-1
J gene: TRBJ2-1
clone size: .
CDR3 DNA: TGTGCCAGCAGTGGCCTGACCGGGGGCCATGAGCAGTTCTTC
CDR3 protein: CASSGLTGGHEQFF

D gene: TRBD2
V gene: TRBV27
J gene: TRBJ2-1
clone size: few
CDR3 DNA: TGTGCCAGCAGTTCCCGACTAGCGGGGGGCCCGCCCCCTCAGAGTGAGCAGTTCTTC
CDR3 protein: CASSSRLAGGPPPQSEQFF

D gene: .
V gene: TRBV12-3/TRBV12-4
J gene: TRBJ2-7
clone size: .
CDR3 DNA: TGTGCCAGCAGTTTAAGGGCAGAACTACGTACCGAGCAGTACTTC
CDR3 protein: CASSLRAELRTEQYF

D gene: .
V gene: TRBV24-1
J gene: TRBJ2-5
clone size: .
CDR3 DNA: TGTGCCACCAGTGATCCGTCAGAGACCCAGTACTTC
CDR3 protein: CATSDPSETQYF

D gene: TRBD1
V gene: TRBV7-6
J gene: TRBJ1-1
clone size: once
CDR3 DNA: TGTGCCAGCAGCTTAGCGCCAGCAGGGGGCTATAGGGTAAACACTGAAGCTTTCTTT
CDR3 protein: CASSLAPAGGYRVNTEAFF

D gene: .
V gene: TRBV20-1
J gene: TRBJ1-6
clone size: .
CDR3 DNA: TGCAGTGCTAGAGGCGGGGGTTTTTATAATTCACCCCTCCACTTT
CDR3 protein: CSARGGGFYNSPLHF

D gene: .
V gene: TRBV29-1
J gene: TRBJ2-7
clone size: .
CDR3 DNA: TGCAGCGTCCGGGACTCTCAGGGGTACGAGCAGTACTTC
CDR3 protein: CSVRDSQGYEQYF

D gene: .
V gene: TRBV12-3/TRBV12-4
J gene: TRBJ2-1
clone size: .
CDR3 DNA: TGTGCCAGCAGCCCAGGGCCGGCCTCCTCCTACAATGAGCAGTTCTTC
CDR3 protein: CASSPGPASSYNEQFF

D gene: .
V gene: TRBV7-9
J gene: TRBJ2-7
clone size: .
CDR3 DNA: TGTGCCAGCAGCTTAGCGATAGCAGGGAGCTCCTACGAGCAGTACTTC
CDR3 protein: CASSLAIAGSSYEQYF

D gene: .
V gene: TRBV7-2
J gene: TRBJ2-7
clone size: .
CDR3 DNA: TGTGCCAGCAGCACAGGGTTTCTTTACGAGCAGTACTTC
CDR3 protein: CASSTGFLYEQYF

D gene: TRBD1
V gene: TRBV2
J gene: TRBJ2-7
clone size: few
CDR3 DNA: TGTGCCAGCAGTCTTTGGGGACAGGGGGCTTCCTACGAGCAGTACTTC
CDR3 protein: CASSLWGQGASYEQYF

D gene: TRBD2
V gene: TRBV6-2/TRBV6-3
J gene: TRBJ2-1
clone size: few
CDR3 DNA: TGTGCCAGCAGTTACAGCCGGGGGGACGGTGAGCAGTTCTTC
CDR3 protein: CASSYSRGDGEQFF

D gene: .
V gene: TRBV7-2
J gene: TRBJ2-5
clone size: few
CDR3 DNA: TGTGCCAGCAGCTTAGCGGGGGGGGCCGTCTTGTACTTC
CDR3 protein: CASSLAGGAVLYF

D gene: TRBD1
V gene: TRBV7-9
J gene: TRBJ2-7
clone size: .
CDR3 DNA: TGTGCCAGCAGCCACCCGCAGGGACAGTCCTCCTACAATGAGCAGTACTTC
CDR3 protein: CASSHPQGQSSYNEQYF

D gene: .
V gene: TRBV12-3/TRBV12-4
J gene: TRBJ2-3
clone size: .
CDR3 DNA: TGTGCCAGCAGTTTCCGGGACCCCGAAACAGATACGCAGTATTTT
CDR3 protein: CASSFRDPETDTQYF

D gene: TRBD2
V gene: TRBV5-1
J gene: TRBJ2-1
clone size: .
CDR3 DNA: TGCGCCAGCAGCTGGGGGGGAGCATGGAGCTCCTTCAATGAGCAGTTCTTC
CDR3 protein: CASSWGGAWSSFNEQFF

D gene: TRBD2
V gene: TRBV7-2
J gene: TRBJ2-1
clone size: once
CDR3 DNA: TGTGCCAGCAGCTTACCCCCGGGGGGGTACAATGAGCAGTTCTTC
CDR3 protein: CASSLPPGGYNEQFF

D gene: TRBD2
V gene: TRBV13
J gene: TRBJ2-1
clone size: .
CDR3 DNA: TGTGCCAGCAGCTCCAGGACTAGCGGGTTCAACAATGAGCAGTTCTTC
CDR3 protein: CASSSRTSGFNNEQFF

D gene: .
V gene: TRBV29-1
J gene: TRBJ1-1
clone size: .
CDR3 DNA: TGCAGCGGTCGGGCTAAAGGAGAAGCTTTCTTT
CDR3 protein: CSGRAKGEAFF

D gene: .
V gene: TRBV29-1
J gene: TRBJ2-2
clone size: few
CDR3 DNA: TGCAGCGTTTGGAACACCGGGGAGCTGTTTTTT
CDR3 protein: CSVWNTGELFF

D gene: .
V gene: TRBV20-1
J gene: TRBJ2-7
clone size: .
CDR3 DNA: TGCAGTGCTAGAGATGGGTCGACTGGTGAGCGGTACTTC
CDR3 protein: CSARDGSTGERYF

D gene: .
V gene: TRBV5-1
J gene: TRBJ2-3
clone size: once
CDR3 DNA: TGCGCCAGCAGCCTGTGGGGGGAGTCTAGCACAGATACGCAGTATTTT
CDR3 protein: CASSLWGESSTDTQYF

D gene: TRBD2
V gene: TRBV12-3/TRBV12-4
J gene: TRBJ2-7
clone size: few
CDR3 DNA: TGTGCCAGCAGTTTCGCCGGGACTAGCTCCTACGAGCAGTACTTC
CDR3 protein: CASSFAGTSSYEQYF

D gene: TRBD1
V gene: TRBV20-1
J gene: TRBJ2-3
clone size: .
CDR3 DNA: TGCAGTGCTAGAGTGGGCGGGACAGGGGGAGATACGCAGTATTTT
CDR3 protein: CSARVGGTGGDTQYF

D gene: .
V gene: TRBV6-2/TRBV6-3
J gene: TRBJ2-7
clone size: few
CDR3 DNA: TGTGCCAGCAGTTACTCGATTGGGCCGAGAGAACTCTACGAGCAGTACTTC
CDR3 protein: CASSYSIGPRELYEQYF

D gene: TRBD2
V gene: TRBV6-5
J gene: TRBJ2-3
clone size: .
CDR3 DNA: TGTGCCAGCAGTTCCATCGCCGGACTAGTGTCAGGAACAGATACGCAGTATTTT
CDR3 protein: CASSSIAGLVSGTDTQYF

D gene: .
V gene: TRBV7-2
J gene: TRBJ2-3
clone size: .
CDR3 DNA: TGTGCCAGCAGCGTAACAGGGCGATTGTCCACAGATACGCAGTATTTT
CDR3 protein: CASSVTGRLSTDTQYF

D gene: .
V gene: TRBV5-1
J gene: TRBJ2-4
clone size: .
CDR3 DNA: TGCGCCAGCAGCTTGACGGGGGAGTGGGCTGAAAACATTCAGTACTTC
CDR3 protein: CASSLTGEWAENIQYF

D gene: .
V gene: TRBV6-5
J gene: TRBJ2-1
clone size: .
CDR3 DNA: TGTGCCAGCAGTTACTTGTCAACCCCAGAGGGTGCGGATGAGCAGTTCTTC
CDR3 protein: CASSYLSTPEGADEQFF

D gene: .
V gene: TRBV20-1
J gene: TRBJ2-7
clone size: once
CDR3 DNA: TGCAGTGCTAGAGTAAACTTGGGTTACGAGCAGTACTTC
CDR3 protein: CSARVNLGYEQYF

D gene: .
V gene: TRBV14
J gene: TRBJ1-1
clone size: .
CDR3 DNA: TGTGCCAGCAGCTCCCTTGTTGGTGAAGCTTTCTTT
CDR3 protein: CASSSLVGEAFF

D gene: .
V gene: TRBV18
J gene: TRBJ2-7
clone size: .
CDR3 DNA: TGTGCCAGCGCGGGTTCACACTCCGGTGGCGAAACCCCCTACGAGCAGTACTTC
CDR3 protein: CASAGSHSGGETPYEQYF

D gene: .
V gene: TRBV6-2/TRBV6-3
J gene: TRBJ2-7
clone size: .
CDR3 DNA: TGTGCCAGCAGTCGTATGGGCGAGCAGTACTTC
CDR3 protein: CASSRMGEQYF

D gene: TRBD1
V gene: TRBV9
J gene: TRBJ1-5
clone size: once
CDR3 DNA: TGTGCCAGCAGCGTAGGGGACAGGGGTGAGCAGCCCCAGCATTTT
CDR3 protein: CASSVGDRGEQPQHF

D gene: .
V gene: TRBV6-1
J gene: TRBJ2-3
clone size: few
CDR3 DNA: TGTGCCAGCAGTGAGTACCCGGGCCAAGATACGCAGTATTTT
CDR3 protein: CASSEYPGQDTQYF

D gene: TRBD1
V gene: TRBV7-2
J gene: TRBJ2-5
clone size: few
CDR3 DNA: TGTGCCAGCAGGAACAGGGGGAACCAAGAGACCCAGTACTTC
CDR3 protein: CASRNRGNQETQYF